Listed below are T cell receptor beta chains from one sample, sequenced in a study of shared clonotypes between healthy human individuals. Profiling relied on immunoSEQ multiplex PCR, and the TCRdb table lists in-frame clones only, not all of them. The sample yields hundreds of thousands of clones, 95% to 96% seen once. Source material: naive CD8+ T cells sorted from blood. These receptors were collected from a woman younger than 45 in good health. CDR3s include the opening cysteine and the closing phenylalanine or tryptophan. A D gene is named only where the DNA matches it firmly. A clone size is listed for some rows: how often the clone was seen (once, few, many), or a class if it is expanded.

cdr3_aa: CASTPWAGGPSNEQYF
cdr3_nt: TGTGCCAGCACTCCCTGGGCGGGAGGGCCTTCCAACGAGCAGTACTTC
clone_size: NA
j_call: TRBJ2-7
v_call: TRBV7-9
d_call: TRBD2

cdr3_aa: CASALLDRGNEKLFF
cdr3_nt: TGTGCCAGCGCCCTATTGGACAGGGGCAATGAAAAACTGTTTTTT
clone_size: NA
j_call: TRBJ1-4
v_call: TRBV27
d_call: TRBD1

cdr3_aa: CASSQGDHSGNTIYF
cdr3_nt: TGCGCCAGCAGTCAAGGGGATCACTCTGGAAACACCATATATTTT
clone_size: NA
j_call: TRBJ1-3
v_call: TRBV23-1
d_call: NA

cdr3_aa: CASRPFSGPHQETQYF
cdr3_nt: TGTGCCAGCAGACCGTTTAGCGGGCCACACCAAGAGACCCAGTACTTC
clone_size: once
j_call: TRBJ2-5
v_call: TRBV7-9
d_call: TRBD2

cdr3_aa: CASSVGLAEYNEQFF
cdr3_nt: TGTGCCAGCAGCGTAGGGCTAGCGGAGTACAATGAGCAGTTCTTC
clone_size: few
j_call: TRBJ2-1
v_call: TRBV9
d_call: TRBD2

cdr3_aa: CASSGTSYQKNIQYF
cdr3_nt: TGTGCCAGTAGTGGGACAAGTTATCAAAAAAACATTCAGTACTTC
clone_size: NA
j_call: TRBJ2-4
v_call: TRBV19
d_call: NA

cdr3_aa: CASSFTRSNYEQYF
cdr3_nt: TGTGCCAGCAGTTTTACCAGGTCGAACTACGAGCAGTACTTC
clone_size: NA
j_call: TRBJ2-7
v_call: TRBV28
d_call: NA

cdr3_aa: CASSQVGLASFGSYEQYF
cdr3_nt: TGCGCCAGCAGCCAAGTCGGACTAGCCAGCTTCGGGTCCTACGAGCAGTACTTC
clone_size: NA
j_call: TRBJ2-7
v_call: TRBV4-1
d_call: TRBD2

cdr3_aa: CASSPPGLAMGETQYF
cdr3_nt: TGTGCCAGCAGTCCCCCGGGACTAGCGATGGGAGAGACCCAGTACTTC
clone_size: NA
j_call: TRBJ2-5
v_call: TRBV28
d_call: TRBD2

cdr3_aa: CSVPGVAGGTYNEQFF
cdr3_nt: TGCAGCGTTCCCGGGGTAGCGGGAGGGACCTACAATGAGCAGTTCTTC
clone_size: NA
j_call: TRBJ2-1
v_call: TRBV29-1
d_call: TRBD2

cdr3_aa: CASSSWDRRSYEQYF
cdr3_nt: TGTGCCAGCAGTTCGTGGGACAGACGCTCCTACGAGCAGTACTTC
clone_size: NA
j_call: TRBJ2-7
v_call: TRBV27
d_call: TRBD1

cdr3_aa: CASSQVSTTNTGELFF
cdr3_nt: TGCGCCAGCAGCCAAGTATCTACAACGAACACCGGGGAGCTGTTTTTT
clone_size: NA
j_call: TRBJ2-2
v_call: TRBV4-1
d_call: NA

cdr3_aa: CASKGHKGQSYNEQFF
cdr3_nt: TGTGCCAGTAAGGGCCACAAAGGTCAATCCTACAATGAGCAGTTCTTC
clone_size: NA
j_call: TRBJ2-1
v_call: TRBV19
d_call: NA

cdr3_aa: CASSYSLAASYEQYF
cdr3_nt: TGTGCCAGCAGTTACTCACTAGCGGCAAGCTACGAGCAGTACTTC
clone_size: NA
j_call: TRBJ2-7
v_call: TRBV6-6
d_call: TRBD2

cdr3_aa: CASQPGTHPGDEQFF
cdr3_nt: TGTGCCAGCCAACCCGGGACGCACCCGGGCGATGAGCAGTTCTTC
clone_size: NA
j_call: TRBJ2-1
v_call: TRBV27
d_call: NA

cdr3_aa: CASSPVSSYEQYF
cdr3_nt: TGTGCCAGCAGCCCGGTTAGCTCCTACGAGCAGTACTTC
clone_size: NA
j_call: TRBJ2-7
v_call: TRBV28
d_call: NA

cdr3_aa: CASRFRLSQYF
cdr3_nt: TGTGCCAGCAGGTTTCGCTTGTCGCAGTATTTT
clone_size: NA
j_call: TRBJ2-3
v_call: TRBV6-1
d_call: NA

cdr3_aa: CASSVMASGYNEQFF
cdr3_nt: TGTGCCAGCAGTGTAATGGCTAGCGGATACAATGAGCAGTTCTTC
clone_size: NA
j_call: TRBJ2-1
v_call: TRBV27
d_call: TRBD2

cdr3_aa: CASSPPTENYEQYF
cdr3_nt: TGTGCCAGCAGCCCTCCTACCGAGAACTACGAGCAGTACTTC
clone_size: NA
j_call: TRBJ2-7
v_call: TRBV7-9
d_call: NA

cdr3_aa: CASSPLDRSENIQYF
cdr3_nt: TGTGCCAGCAGCCCGCTCGACAGGTCCGAAAACATTCAGTACTTC
clone_size: NA
j_call: TRBJ2-4
v_call: TRBV27
d_call: NA